The next 15 T cell receptor beta chains were all read from a single sample in a study of CD8 T cells in Susac syndrome. RNA, at about 0.45 to 1 ug, was reverse transcribed with random hexamers. MiXCR, run by TCRdb on the immunoSEQ multiplex PCR reads, gives a single entry per CDR3 protein. The table lists some 120,000 distinct CDR3 sequences, nearly 95% of them singletons. Sequences were obtained from CD4+ T cells from PBMCs. Every receptor here comes from a human donor in good health.

This chain links TRBV9 with TRBJ2-3, with 11 bases lining up with TRBD2. V lost 3 bases, J lost 2 bases, and 5 bases stayed unmatched. This CDR3 comprises 16 residues. Per germline, CDR1 SGDLS and CDR2 YYNGEE. This chain's CDR3 is CASSALAGGPTDTQYF. The CDR3 nucleotides read TGTGCCAGCAGCGCTTTAGCGGGGGGGCCCACAGATACGCAGTATTTT.

The rearrangement uses TRBV19 and TRBJ2-6; the D is unclear. With 3 bases removed from V and 2 bases from J, the gap between germline ends came to 11 bases. CDR1 is LNHDA, CDR2 SQIVND, per germline (reference sequence). This CDR3 has 16 amino acids. The CDR3 sequence is CASSISAQPGANVLTF. The CDR3 DNA reads TGTGCCAGTAGTATTTCAGCTCAACCTGGGGCCAACGTCCTGACTTTC.

The chain has TRBV5-4 and TRBJ2-6; possibly TRBD1 or TRBD2 for D (5 bases each). Trimming cost V 1 base and J 0 bases, with 20 bases left between them. The CDR3 runs to 20 residues. Germline loops: CDR1 SGHNT, CDR2 YYREEE (reference sequence). CDR3 protein: CASSLRVSGSLPSGANVLTF. The CDR3 coding sequence is TGTGCCAGCAGCTTGCGGGTTTCAGGGAGCTTGCCCTCTGGGGCCAACGTCCTGACTTTC.

The chain is built from TRBV29-1 and TRBJ1-3; D is possibly TRBD1 (5 bases). V lost 4 bases and J lost 4, with 11 bases in between. Germline V lookup: CDR1 SQVTM, CDR2 ANQGSEA. The CDR3 has 13 amino acids. DNA of the CDR3: TGCAGCGTTGGCCAGGGTACCGGAAACACCATATATTTT. This gives the protein CSVGQGTGNTIYF.

The V and J genes are TRBV7-9 and TRBJ1-6; 9 nucleotides line up with TRBD1. The V gene's germline CDR1 is SEHNR and CDR2 FQNEAQ (reference sequence). This CDR3 is 16 amino acids long. The ends lost 5 bases at V and 3 bases at J; junction bases unmatched: 5. CDR3: CASSSGTGIYNSPLHF. As DNA, the CDR3 is TGTGCCAGCAGCAGCGGGACAGGGATCTATAATTCACCCCTCCACTTT.

This sequence joins TRBV27 and TRBJ1-2; no clear D gene. Germline V gives CDR1 MNHEY, CDR2 SMNVEV (reference sequence). The CDR3 has 14 amino acids. V was cut by 4 bases and J by 1 base, with 10 bases left in between. CDR3 amino acids: CASSSPRLNYGYTF. CDR3 nucleotides: TGTGCCAGCAGTTCCCCTAGGCTTAACTATGGCTACACCTTC.

This chain links TRBV4-3 with TRBJ2-7; TRBD2 aligns across 9 bases. Per the germline V gene, CDR1 is LGHNA and CDR2 is YSLEER. This CDR3 is 15 amino acids long. V shed 1 base, J shed 2 bases, and the junction held 3 bases outside the gene matches. The CDR3 DNA follows: TGCGCCAGCAGCCAAGGGAGCGGGGGGCCCTACGAGCAGTACTTC. Residues: CASSQGSGGPYEQYF.

This rearrangement joins TRBV19 to TRBJ1-1, with D uncertain. CDR3 size: 17 residues. Germline CDR1 is LNHDA and CDR2 is SQIVND (reference sequence). The V and J ends lost 3 bases and 0 bases respectively, with 17 bases between them. CDR3 protein: CASSIFSGGQMNTEAFF. The CDR3 DNA follows: TGTGCCAGTAGTATCTTCTCAGGCGGTCAGATGAACACTGAAGCTTTCTTT.

V gene TRBV7-6 combines with J gene TRBJ2-7; the D is unclear. This CDR3 contains 14 residues. Germline V gene lookup returns CDR1 SGHVS and CDR2 FNYEAQ. V was cut by 5 bases and J by 4 bases, with 15 bases left in between. CDR3 in amino acids: CASSQDGNLYEQYF. The CDR3 bases are TGTGCCAGCAGCCAGGACGGAAACTTGTACGAGCAGTACTTC.

V is TRBV6-2 or TRBV6-3 and J is TRBJ1-4; weak D call: TRBD1 (5 bases). This CDR3 has 14 residues. The V end lost 5 bases, the J end lost 8 bases, and 15 bases lay between the germline ends. Germline CDR1 and CDR2: MNHEY and SVGEGT. CDR3: CASSDRQGREKLFF. In DNA form, the CDR3 reads TGTGCCAGCAGTGACCGGCAGGGAAGAGAAAAACTGTTTTTT.

This clonotype appeared once. The V gene is TRBV9, the J gene TRBJ2-3; unclear D gene. The CDR3 contains 12 residues. Germline values: CDR1 SGDLS, CDR2 YYNGEE. The germline V and J ends were trimmed by 5 bases and 2 bases, with 6 bases remaining between them. The CDR3 bases are TGTGCCAGCAGTTCCCCCACAGATACGCAGTATTTT. Translating it yields CASSSPTDTQYF. The variable domain in full, with the rest retrieved from reference TRBV9 and TRBJ2-3, is DSGVTQTPKHLITATGQRVTLRCSPRSGDLSVYWYQQSLDQGLQFLIQYYNGEERAKGNILERFSAQQFPDLHSELNLSSLELGDSALYFCASSSPTDTQYFGPGTRLTVL.

The chain uses TRBV4-3 and TRBJ2-7, with unresolved D. V was cut by 4 bases and J by 3 bases, with 13 bases left in between. The CDR3 length is 14 residues. CDR1 and CDR2 (germline): LGHNA, YSLEER. CDR3 region: CASSPQQSGYEQYF. CDR3 sequence (DNA): TGCGCCAGCAGCCCTCAACAGTCAGGCTACGAGCAGTACTTC.

The chain carries TRBV7-2 and TRBJ2-7, with 9 bases that match TRBD1. V lost 4 bases to trimming and J lost 2 bases; unmatched junction nucleotides: 9. CDR3 size: 16 residues. Germline assignment: CDR1 SGHTA and CDR2 FQGNSA. The CDR3 DNA is TGTGCCAGCAGCTCCGGGACAGGGAGACTTCCCTACGAGCAGTACTTC. Its translation is CASSSGTGRLPYEQYF. Combining the CDR3 with reference TRBV7-2 and TRBJ2-7 gives the whole variable domain GAGVSQSPSNKVTEKGKDVELRCDPISGHTALYWYRQSLGQGLEFLIYFQGNSAPDKSGLPSDRFSAERTGGSVSTLTIQRTQQEDSAVYLCASSSGTGRLPYEQYFGPGTRLTVT.

The chain has TRBV5-1 and TRBJ1-3; no clear D. The CDR3 extends over 16 amino acids. Germline values: CDR1 SGHRS, CDR2 YFSETQ. V shed 0 bases and J shed 0 bases, with 10 bases lying between them. CDR3 loop: CASSLERPGSGNTIYF. The CDR3 bases are TGCGCCAGCAGCTTGGAGAGACCAGGCTCTGGAAACACCATATATTTT. The complete variable domain, with remaining parts taken from reference TRBV5-1 and TRBJ1-3, reads KAGVTQTPRYLIKTRGQQVTLSCSPISGHRSVSWYQQTPGQGLQFLFEYFSETQRNKGNFPGRFSGRQFSNSRSEMNVSTLELGDSALYLCASSLERPGSGNTIYFGEGSWLTVV.

The chain has TRBV18 and TRBJ1-1; tentatively, D is TRBD1 (5 bases). V was cut by 3 bases and J by 8 bases, with 16 bases left in between. CDR1 is KGHSH and CDR2 is LQKENI in the germline V gene. The CDR3 spans 14 residues. CDR3 sequence (DNA): TGTGCCAGCTCACCCCTAACAGGAGCGTCGGAAGCTTTCTTT. Translated: CASSPLTGASEAFF.